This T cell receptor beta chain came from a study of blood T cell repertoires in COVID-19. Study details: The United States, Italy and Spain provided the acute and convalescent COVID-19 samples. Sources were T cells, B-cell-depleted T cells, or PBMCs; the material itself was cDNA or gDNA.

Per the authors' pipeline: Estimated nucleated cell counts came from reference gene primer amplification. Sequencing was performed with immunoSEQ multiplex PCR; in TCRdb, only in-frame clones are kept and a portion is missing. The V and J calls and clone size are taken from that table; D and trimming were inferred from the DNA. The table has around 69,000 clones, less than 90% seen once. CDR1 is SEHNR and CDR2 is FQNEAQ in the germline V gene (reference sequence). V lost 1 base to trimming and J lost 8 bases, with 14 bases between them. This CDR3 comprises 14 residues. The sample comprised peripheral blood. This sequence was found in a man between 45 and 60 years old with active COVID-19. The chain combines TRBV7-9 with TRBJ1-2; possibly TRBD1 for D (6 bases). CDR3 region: CASSLGGQEGGYTF. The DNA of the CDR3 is TGTGCCAGCAGCTTAGGGGGGCAGGAAGGAGGCTACACCTTC.